Presented here are 16 T cell receptor beta chains from one specimen sequenced in a study of shared clonotypes between healthy human individuals. Clones were read by immunoSEQ multiplex PCR, and TCRdb kept only the in-frame ones, dropping some. The sample gives approximately 590,000 clones, 95% to 96% of which show up once; about 0.11% is in the top ten. Selected positively for CCR7 and CD45RO-negative, naive CD8 cells excluded terminally differentiated effector memory CD45RA+ cells. The sample comprised naive CD8+ T cells sorted from blood. The receptor set was obtained from a woman in her twenties or thirties in good health.

This chain links TRBV6-5 with TRBJ2-2; a weak D match, TRBD1 (5 bases). CDR1 MNHEY and CDR2 SVGAGI come from the germline V gene. V lost 2 bases and J lost 4, with 11 bases in between. This CDR3 region has 15 residues. CDR3 bases: TGTGCCAGCAGTTACGTTGGGGCGGCCACCGGGGAGCTGTTTTTT. Residues: CASSYVGAATGELFF.

The chain carries TRBV28 and TRBJ2-1, with D unresolved. V lost 4 bases and J lost 7, with 8 bases in between. The CDR3 contains 12 residues. The germline CDR1 and CDR2 sequences are MDHEN and SYDVKM. CDR3 nucleotide sequence: TGTGCCAGCAGTTCCGTTGGAAATGAGCAGTTCTTC. It codes for CASSSVGNEQFF.

The chain is built from TRBV2 and TRBJ2-3; 7 positions agree with TRBD2. Per germline, CDR1 SNHLY and CDR2 FYNNEI. The CDR3 covers 19 residues. J gave up 1 base and V 2 bases, and 15 bases lay outside the gene matches. CDR3 in amino acids: CASSEPGVLAVVGTDTQYF. In DNA, the CDR3 is TGTGCCAGCAGTGAACCTGGAGTTCTAGCGGTGGTAGGCACAGATACGCAGTATTTT.

The chain recombines TRBV6-5 with TRBJ1-1; D is possibly TRBD1 (5 bases). V was clipped by 2 bases and J by 1 base, with 14 bases between them. The CDR3 loop spans 16 amino acids. Germline-derived CDR1 and CDR2 are MNHEY and SVGAGI. CDR3 loop: CASSYTTRGTNTEAFF. The CDR3, as DNA: TGTGCCAGCAGTTACACCACCCGCGGGACGAACACTGAAGCTTTCTTT.

CDR3 bases: TGTGCCAGCAGTTCCAACTTGCGTCTAGCGGGAGAGTTAAACGAGCAGTACTTC. Translated: CASSSNLRLAGELNEQYF. The V and J genes are TRBV28 and TRBJ2-7; TRBD2 matches at 10 bases. Germline CDR1 reads MDHEN; CDR2 reads SYDVKM. J gave up 5 bases and V 4 bases, and 17 bases lay outside the gene matches. CDR3 length: 18 residues.

V usage is TRBV11-2 and J usage is TRBJ2-2, with D possibly being TRBD2 (5 bases). This CDR3 spans 15 amino acids. Germline values: CDR1 SGHAT, CDR2 FQNNGV. Trimming pared 0 bases from V and 5 bases from J, leaving 10 bases between. In DNA form, the CDR3 reads TGTGCCAGCAGCTTAGAGGTGGGAGCAACCGGGGAGCTGTTTTTT. This codes for CASSLEVGATGELFF.

J is TRBJ2-7 and V is TRBV7-2; a possible D gene is TRBD1 (5 bases). V lost 2 bases, J lost 2 bases, and 13 bases lay in between. The CDR3 is 15 amino acids. Germline CDR1 SGHTA, CDR2 FQGNSA. CDR3 region: CASSLFTGATYEQYF. DNA for the CDR3: TGTGCCAGCAGCTTATTCACAGGCGCCACCTACGAGCAGTACTTC.

As to this clone: Other DNA sequences in the same sample also yield this CDR3. The V gene is TRBV28, the J gene TRBJ2-7; tentative D call: TRBD1 (5 bases). V lost 3 bases, J lost 1 base, and 10 bases lay in between. This CDR3 is built from 14 residues. The germline CDR1 and CDR2 sequences are MDHEN and SYDVKM. The CDR3 DNA reads as TGTGCCAGCAGTTTCTCCCAGGGATCCTACGAGCAGTACTTC. Amino acid sequence: CASSFSQGSYEQYF.

This clone occurred once. The chain recombines TRBV1 with TRBJ2-3. TRBV1 is termed a pseudogene. The CDR3 loop spans 11 amino acids. The CDR3 nucleotides are TGCACCAGCAGCGGAACAGATACGCAGTATTTT. Translating gives CTSSGTDTQYF.

This chain links TRBV9 with TRBJ1-2; 9 positions agree with TRBD1. The CDR3 spans 15 residues. CDR1 SGDLS and CDR2 YYNGEE come from the germline V gene. Unmatched junction bases numbered 6, after V lost 4 bases and J lost 2 bases. CDR3 sequence reads: CASSQTGGSNYGYTF. The CDR3 region has the DNA TGTGCCAGCAGCCAGACAGGGGGTTCGAACTATGGCTACACCTTC. Using reference TRBV9 and TRBJ1-2 for the parts outside the CDR3, the full variable domain is DSGVTQTPKHLITATGQRVTLRCSPRSGDLSVYWYQQSLDQGLQFLIQYYNGEERAKGNILERFSAQQFPDLHSELNLSSLELGDSALYFCASSQTGGSNYGYTFGSGTRLTVV.

This chain connects TRBV19 to TRBJ1-5; D gene uncertain. The CDR3 totals 15 residues. V was trimmed by 3 bases and J by 4 bases, leaving 13 bases between them. CDR1 LNHDA and CDR2 SQIVND come from the germline V gene (reference sequence). CDR3 DNA: TGTGCCAGTAGTATCGAGTCAATAGATAATCAGCCCCAGCATTTT. It is translated as CASSIESIDNQPQHF.

The chain couples TRBV6-5 to TRBJ2-7; the D gene could be TRBD1 or TRBD2 (5 bases each). V lost 2 bases to trimming and J lost 5 bases, with 13 bases between them. The CDR3 is 14 residues long. Germline assignment: CDR1 MNHEY and CDR2 SVGAGI. The CDR3 coding sequence is TGTGCCAGCAGTTACAGGGACGCAGACCACGAGCAGTACTTC. It codes for CASSYRDADHEQYF.

The V call is TRBV19, the J call TRBJ2-5; a possible D gene is TRBD1 (6 bases). The tail of the sequence fits TRBJ2-7 better, so the J call may be wrong. CDR3 length: 13 residues. The germline gives CDR1 LNHDA, CDR2 SQIVND (reference sequence). The CDR3 nucleotides are TGTGCCAGTAGCCCTCTGGGGGCTGGCGAGCAGTACTTC. This sequence encodes CASSPLGAGEQYF.

The rearrangement uses TRBV10-1 and TRBJ1-3; no definite D call. CDR3 length: 14 amino acids. Per germline, CDR1 WNHNN and CDR2 SYGVQD (reference sequence). V lost 4 bases and J 1 base, leaving 8 bases between the germline ends. In DNA form, the CDR3 reads TGCGCCAGCAGTGTCGGTGGATCTGGAAACACCATATATTTT. It encodes CASSVGGSGNTIYF.

The J gene is TRBJ2-7, the V gene TRBV13; TRBD1 is a possible D gene (6 bases). V lost 4 bases and J 3 bases, leaving 10 bases between the germline ends. Germline V CDR1 and CDR2: PRHDT, FYEKMQ (reference sequence). CDR3 length: 13 residues. The CDR3 sequence is CASSSGQFYEQYF. In DNA, the CDR3 is TGTGCCAGCAGCTCCGGACAGTTCTACGAGCAGTACTTC.

On this clone itself: At the DNA level, this CDR3 is encoded by other sequences in the same sample as well. The chain combines TRBV2 with TRBJ2-2, with 12 bases aligning to TRBD2. Germline loops: CDR1 SNHLY, CDR2 FYNNEI. After removal of 8 bases from V and 5 bases from J, the junction contained 6 bases not matched to a gene. CDR3 size: 15 residues. CDR3 in amino acids: CASRLAGEGTGELFF. The CDR3 nucleotides read TGTGCCAGCCGACTAGCGGGAGAAGGAACCGGGGAGCTGTTTTTT. Drawing the rest from reference TRBV2 and TRBJ2-2, the complete variable domain is EPEVTQTPSHQVTQMGQEVILRCVPISNHLYFYWYRQILGQKVEFLVSFYNNEISEKSEIFDDQFSVERPDGSNFTLKIRSTKLEDSAMYFCASRLAGEGTGELFFGEGSRLTVL.